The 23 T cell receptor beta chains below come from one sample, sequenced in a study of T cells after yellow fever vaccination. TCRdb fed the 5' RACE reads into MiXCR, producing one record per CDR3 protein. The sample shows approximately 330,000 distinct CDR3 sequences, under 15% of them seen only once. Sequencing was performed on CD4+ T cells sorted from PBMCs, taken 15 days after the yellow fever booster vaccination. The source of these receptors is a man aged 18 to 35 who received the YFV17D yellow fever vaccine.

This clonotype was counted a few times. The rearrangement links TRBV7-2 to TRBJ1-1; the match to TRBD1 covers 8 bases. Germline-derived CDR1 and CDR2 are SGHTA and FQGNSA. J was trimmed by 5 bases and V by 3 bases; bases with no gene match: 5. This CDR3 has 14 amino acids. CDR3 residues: CASSFDRGGTEAFF. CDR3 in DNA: TGTGCCAGCAGCTTCGACAGGGGTGGTACTGAAGCTTTCTTT.

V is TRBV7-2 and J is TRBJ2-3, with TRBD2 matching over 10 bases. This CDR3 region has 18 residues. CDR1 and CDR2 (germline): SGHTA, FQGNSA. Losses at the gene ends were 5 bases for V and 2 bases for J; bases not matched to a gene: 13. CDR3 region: CASSTRYGTSAATDTQYF. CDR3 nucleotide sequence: TGTGCCAGCAGCACCCGATACGGGACTAGCGCTGCCACAGATACGCAGTATTTT.

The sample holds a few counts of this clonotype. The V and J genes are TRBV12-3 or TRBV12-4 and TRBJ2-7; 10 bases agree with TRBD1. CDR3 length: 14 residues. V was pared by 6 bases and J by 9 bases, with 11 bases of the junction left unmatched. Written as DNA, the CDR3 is TGTGCCAGCAGGCGCGCGGACAGGGGGTGCGGGCAGTACGTC. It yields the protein CASRRADRGCGQYV.

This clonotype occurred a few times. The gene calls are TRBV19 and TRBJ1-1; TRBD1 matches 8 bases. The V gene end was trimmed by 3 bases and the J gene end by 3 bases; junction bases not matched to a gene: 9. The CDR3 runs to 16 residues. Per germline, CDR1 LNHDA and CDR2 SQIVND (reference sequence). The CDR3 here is CASSIGQGFVDTEAFF. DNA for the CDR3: TGTGCCAGTAGTATCGGACAGGGCTTCGTGGACACTGAAGCTTTCTTT.

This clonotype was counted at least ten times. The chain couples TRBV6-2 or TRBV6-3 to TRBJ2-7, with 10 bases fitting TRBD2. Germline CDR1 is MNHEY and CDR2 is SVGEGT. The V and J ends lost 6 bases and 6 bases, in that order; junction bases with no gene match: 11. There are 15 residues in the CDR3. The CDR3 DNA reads TGTGCCAGCAGCCATAGCGGGGGGACCCCGGGCGAGCAGTACGTC. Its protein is CASSHSGGTPGEQYV.

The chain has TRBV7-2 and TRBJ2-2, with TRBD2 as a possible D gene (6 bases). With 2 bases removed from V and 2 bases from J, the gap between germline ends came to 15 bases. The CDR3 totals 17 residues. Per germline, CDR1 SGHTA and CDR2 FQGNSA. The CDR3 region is CASSLRGGAINTGELFF. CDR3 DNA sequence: TGTGCCAGCAGCTTACGGGGCGGGGCGATTAACACCGGGGAGCTGTTTTTT. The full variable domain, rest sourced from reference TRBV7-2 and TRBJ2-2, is GAGVSQSPSNKVTEKGKDVELRCDPISGHTALYWYRQSLGQGLEFLIYFQGNSAPDKSGLPSDRFSAERTGGSVSTLTIQRTQQEDSAVYLCASSLRGGAINTGELFFGEGSRLTVL.

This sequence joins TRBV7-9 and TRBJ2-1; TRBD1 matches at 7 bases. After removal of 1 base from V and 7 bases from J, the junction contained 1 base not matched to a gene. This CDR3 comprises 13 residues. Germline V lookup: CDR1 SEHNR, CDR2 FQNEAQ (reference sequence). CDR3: CASSLEGQNEQFF. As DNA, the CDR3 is TGTGCCAGCAGCTTAGAGGGACAGAATGAGCAGTTCTTC.

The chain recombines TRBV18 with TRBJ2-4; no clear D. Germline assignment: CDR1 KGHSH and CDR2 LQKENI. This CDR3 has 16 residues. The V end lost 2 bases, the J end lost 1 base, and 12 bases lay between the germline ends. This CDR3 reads CASSPEAVPAKNIQYF. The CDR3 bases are TGTGCCAGCTCACCAGAGGCGGTACCGGCCAAAAACATTCAGTACTTC.

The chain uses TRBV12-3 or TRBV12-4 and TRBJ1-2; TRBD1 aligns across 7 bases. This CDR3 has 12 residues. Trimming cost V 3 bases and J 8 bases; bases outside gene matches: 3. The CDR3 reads CASSFYRGGYTF. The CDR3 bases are TGTGCCAGCAGTTTCTACAGGGGCGGCTACACCTTC.

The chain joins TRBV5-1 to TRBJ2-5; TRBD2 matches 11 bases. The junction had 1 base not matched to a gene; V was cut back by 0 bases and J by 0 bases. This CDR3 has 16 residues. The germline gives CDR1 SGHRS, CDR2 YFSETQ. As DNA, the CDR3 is TGCGCCAGCAGCTTGGGGACTAGCGGGTACCAAGAGACCCAGTACTTC. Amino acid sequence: CASSLGTSGYQETQYF.

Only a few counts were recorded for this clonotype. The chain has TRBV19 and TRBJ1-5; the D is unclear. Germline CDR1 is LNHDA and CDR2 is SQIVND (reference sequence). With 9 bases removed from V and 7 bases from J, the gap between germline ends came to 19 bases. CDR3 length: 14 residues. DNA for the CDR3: TGTGCCAGGGATCGGGATAGGCTCTGGCAGCCCCAGCATTTT. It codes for CARDRDRLWQPQHF.

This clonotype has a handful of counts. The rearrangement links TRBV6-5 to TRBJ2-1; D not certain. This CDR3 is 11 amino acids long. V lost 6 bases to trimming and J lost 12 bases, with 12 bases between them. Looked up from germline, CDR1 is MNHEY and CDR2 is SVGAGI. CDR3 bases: TGTGCCAGCAGACAAAACGGCCCGCAGTTCTTC. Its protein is CASRQNGPQFF.

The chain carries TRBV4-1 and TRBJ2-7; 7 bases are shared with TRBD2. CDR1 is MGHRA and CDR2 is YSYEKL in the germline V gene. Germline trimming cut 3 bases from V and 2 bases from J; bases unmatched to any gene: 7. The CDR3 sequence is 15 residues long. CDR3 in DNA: TGCGCCAGCAGCCACCCCAGCGGGGCGACCTACGAGCAGTACTTC. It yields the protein CASSHPSGATYEQYF.

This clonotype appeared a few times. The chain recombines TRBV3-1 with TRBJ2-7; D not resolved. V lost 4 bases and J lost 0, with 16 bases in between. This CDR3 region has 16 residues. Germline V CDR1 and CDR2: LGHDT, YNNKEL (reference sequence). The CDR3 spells CASSRNTFSSSYEQYF. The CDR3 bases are TGTGCCAGCAGCCGTAATACCTTTTCTAGCTCCTACGAGCAGTACTTC.

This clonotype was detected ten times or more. The CDR3 here is CASSIGSSSYNEQFF. The CDR3 nucleotides read TGTGCCAGCAGCATCGGGAGCAGCTCCTACAATGAGCAGTTCTTC. The chain carries TRBV7-3 and TRBJ2-1, with D possibly being TRBD2 (6 bases). The germline gives CDR1 SGHTA, CDR2 FQGTGA. Between the trimmed V and J ends, which lost 5 bases and 0 bases, there was a span of 11 bases. CDR3 length: 15 amino acids.

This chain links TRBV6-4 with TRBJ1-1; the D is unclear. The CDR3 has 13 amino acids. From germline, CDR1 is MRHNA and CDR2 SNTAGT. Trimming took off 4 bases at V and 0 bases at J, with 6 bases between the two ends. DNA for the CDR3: TGTGCCAGCAGTGCCACTTTGAACACTGAAGCTTTCTTT. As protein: CASSATLNTEAFF.

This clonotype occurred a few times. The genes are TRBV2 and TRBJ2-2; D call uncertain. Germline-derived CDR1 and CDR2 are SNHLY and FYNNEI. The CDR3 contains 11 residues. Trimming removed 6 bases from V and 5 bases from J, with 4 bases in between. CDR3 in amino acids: CASRETGELFF. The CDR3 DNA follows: TGTGCCAGCAGGGAAACCGGGGAGCTGTTTTTT.

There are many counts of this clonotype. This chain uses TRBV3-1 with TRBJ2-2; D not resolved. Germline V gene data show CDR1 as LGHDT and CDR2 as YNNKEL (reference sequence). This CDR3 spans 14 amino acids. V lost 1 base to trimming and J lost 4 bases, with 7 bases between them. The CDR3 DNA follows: TGTGCCAGCAGCCAAGGTTCAGGCACCGGGGAGCTGTTTTTT. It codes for CASSQGSGTGELFF.

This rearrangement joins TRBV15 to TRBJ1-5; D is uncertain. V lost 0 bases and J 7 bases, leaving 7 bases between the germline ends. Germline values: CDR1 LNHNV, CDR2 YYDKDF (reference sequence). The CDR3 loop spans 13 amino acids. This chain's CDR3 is CATSRDKGQPQHF. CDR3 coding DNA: TGTGCCACCAGCAGAGATAAGGGCCAGCCCCAGCATTTT.

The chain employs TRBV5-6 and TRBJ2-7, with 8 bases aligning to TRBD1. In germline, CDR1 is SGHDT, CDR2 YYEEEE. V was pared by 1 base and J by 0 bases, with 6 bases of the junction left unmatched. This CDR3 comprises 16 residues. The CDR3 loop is CASSLSWDRYSYEQYF. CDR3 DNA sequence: TGTGCCAGCAGCTTGTCGTGGGACAGGTACTCCTACGAGCAGTACTTC.

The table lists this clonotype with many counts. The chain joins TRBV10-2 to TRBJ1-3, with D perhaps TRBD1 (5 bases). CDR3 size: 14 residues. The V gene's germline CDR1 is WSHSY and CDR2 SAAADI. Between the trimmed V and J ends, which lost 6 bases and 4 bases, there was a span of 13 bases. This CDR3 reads CASRPQGIGNTIYF. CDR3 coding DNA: TGCGCCAGCAGGCCCCAGGGAATCGGAAACACCATATATTTT.

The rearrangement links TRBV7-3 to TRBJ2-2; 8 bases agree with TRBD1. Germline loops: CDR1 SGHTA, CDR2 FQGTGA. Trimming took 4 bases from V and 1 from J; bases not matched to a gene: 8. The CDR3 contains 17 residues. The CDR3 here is CASSSNFGTGNTGELFF. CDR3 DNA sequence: TGTGCCAGCAGCTCCAACTTTGGGACAGGGAACACCGGGGAGCTGTTTTTT.

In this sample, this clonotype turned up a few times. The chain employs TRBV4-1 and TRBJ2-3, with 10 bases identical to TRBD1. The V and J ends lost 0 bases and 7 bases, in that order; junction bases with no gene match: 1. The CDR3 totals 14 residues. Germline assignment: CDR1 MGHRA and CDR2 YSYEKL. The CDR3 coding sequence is TGCGCCAGCAGCCAAGAGGACAGGGGGTATACGCAGTATTTT. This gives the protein CASSQEDRGYTQYF.